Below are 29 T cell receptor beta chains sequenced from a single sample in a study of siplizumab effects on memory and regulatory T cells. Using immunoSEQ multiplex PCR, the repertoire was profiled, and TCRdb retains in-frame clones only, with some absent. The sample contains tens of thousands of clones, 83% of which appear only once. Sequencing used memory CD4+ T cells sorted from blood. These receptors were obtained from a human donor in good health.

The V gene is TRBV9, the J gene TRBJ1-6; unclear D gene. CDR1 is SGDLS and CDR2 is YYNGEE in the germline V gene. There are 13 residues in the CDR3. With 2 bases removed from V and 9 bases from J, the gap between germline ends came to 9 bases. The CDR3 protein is CASSVAAGSPLHF. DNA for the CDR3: TGTGCCAGCAGCGTCGCGGCAGGTTCACCCCTCCACTTT.

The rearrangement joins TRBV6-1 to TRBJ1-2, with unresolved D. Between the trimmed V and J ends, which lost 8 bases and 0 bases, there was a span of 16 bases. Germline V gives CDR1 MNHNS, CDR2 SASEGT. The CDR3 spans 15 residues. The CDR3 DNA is TGTGCCAGCGCCACCCCGGAGAACACTAACTATGGCTACACCTTC. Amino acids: CASATPENTNYGYTF.

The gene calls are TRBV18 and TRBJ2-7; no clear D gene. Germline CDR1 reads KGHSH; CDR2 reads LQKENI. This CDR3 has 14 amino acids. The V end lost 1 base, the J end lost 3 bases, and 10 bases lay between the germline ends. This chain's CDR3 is CASSPQTQNYEQYF. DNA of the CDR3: TGTGCCAGCTCACCACAGACACAAAACTACGAGCAGTACTTC.

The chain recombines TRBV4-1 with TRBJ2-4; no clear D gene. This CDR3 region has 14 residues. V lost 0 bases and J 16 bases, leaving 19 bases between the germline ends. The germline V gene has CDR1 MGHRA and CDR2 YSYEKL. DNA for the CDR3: TGCGCCAGCAGCCAAGAAGGGTCGAGGTGGGCCTCTTACTTC. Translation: CASSQEGSRWASYF.

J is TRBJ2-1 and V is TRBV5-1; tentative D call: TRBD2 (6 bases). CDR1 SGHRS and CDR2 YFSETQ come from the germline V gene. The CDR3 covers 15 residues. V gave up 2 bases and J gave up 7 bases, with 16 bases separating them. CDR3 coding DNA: TGCGCCAGCAGCTTCGGGCCCAGGGAGGAGAATGAGCAGTTCTTC. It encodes CASSFGPREENEQFF.

The CDR3 nucleotides are TGTGCCAGCAGCCAAGCGGGAGGAGGACACGAGCAGTACTTC. Translation: CASSQAGGGHEQYF. V is TRBV11-2 and J is TRBJ2-7, with 9 nucleotides matching TRBD2. Trimming took 5 bases from V and 5 from J; bases not matched to a gene: 7. The CDR3 totals 14 residues. Germline CDR1 reads SGHAT; CDR2 reads FQNNGV.

The CDR3 is CASSEGRGTEAFF. The CDR3 nucleotides read TGTGCCAGCAGTGAGGGACGAGGCACTGAAGCTTTCTTT. The chain links TRBV6-1 to TRBJ1-1; D possibly corresponds to TRBD1 (5 bases). V was cut by 3 bases and J by 4 bases, with 9 bases left in between. The length of the CDR3 is 13 residues. CDR1 and CDR2 from the germline V gene are MNHNS and SASEGT.

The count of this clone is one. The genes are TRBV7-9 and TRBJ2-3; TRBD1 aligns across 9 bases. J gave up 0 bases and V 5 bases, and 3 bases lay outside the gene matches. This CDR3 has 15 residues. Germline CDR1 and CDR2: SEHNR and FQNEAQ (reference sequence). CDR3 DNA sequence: TGTGCCAGCAGCACAGACAGGGGGAGCACAGATACGCAGTATTTT. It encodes CASSTDRGSTDTQYF.

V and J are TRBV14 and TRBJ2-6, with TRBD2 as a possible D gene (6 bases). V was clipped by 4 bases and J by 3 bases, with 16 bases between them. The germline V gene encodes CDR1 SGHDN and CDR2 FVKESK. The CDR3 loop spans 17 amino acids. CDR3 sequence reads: CASSPQTSFFGANVLTF. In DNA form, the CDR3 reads TGTGCCAGCAGCCCACAGACTAGTTTCTTTGGGGCCAACGTCCTGACTTTC.

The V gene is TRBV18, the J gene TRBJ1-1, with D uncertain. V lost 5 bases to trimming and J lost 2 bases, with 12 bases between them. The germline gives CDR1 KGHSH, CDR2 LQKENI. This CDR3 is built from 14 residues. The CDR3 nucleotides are TGTGCCAGCTCATACGGGCCTCTTAACACTGAAGCTTTCTTT. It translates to CASSYGPLNTEAFF.

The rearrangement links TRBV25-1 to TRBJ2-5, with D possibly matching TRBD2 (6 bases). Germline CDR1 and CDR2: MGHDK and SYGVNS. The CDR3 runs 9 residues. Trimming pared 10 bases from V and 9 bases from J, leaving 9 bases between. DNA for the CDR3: TGTGCCACGGGGGAGGCCCAGTACTTC. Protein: CATGEAQYF.

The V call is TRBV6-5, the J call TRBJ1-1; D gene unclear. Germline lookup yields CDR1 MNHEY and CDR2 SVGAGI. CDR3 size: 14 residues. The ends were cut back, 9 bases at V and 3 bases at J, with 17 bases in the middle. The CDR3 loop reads CASSWSGRDTEAFF. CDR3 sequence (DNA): TGTGCCAGTTCCTGGTCCGGGAGAGACACTGAAGCTTTCTTT.

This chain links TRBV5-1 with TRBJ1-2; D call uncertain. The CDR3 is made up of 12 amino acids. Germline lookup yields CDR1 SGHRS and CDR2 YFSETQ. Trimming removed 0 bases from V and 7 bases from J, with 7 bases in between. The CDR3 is CASSLGEGGYTF. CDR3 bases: TGCGCCAGCAGCTTGGGTGAGGGTGGCTACACCTTC.

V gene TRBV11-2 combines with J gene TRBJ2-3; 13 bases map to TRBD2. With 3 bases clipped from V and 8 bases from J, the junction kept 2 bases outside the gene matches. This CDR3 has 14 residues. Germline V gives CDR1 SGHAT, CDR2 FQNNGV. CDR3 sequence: CASSFGLAGATQYF. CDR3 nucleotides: TGTGCCAGCAGCTTTGGACTAGCGGGAGCTACGCAGTATTTT.

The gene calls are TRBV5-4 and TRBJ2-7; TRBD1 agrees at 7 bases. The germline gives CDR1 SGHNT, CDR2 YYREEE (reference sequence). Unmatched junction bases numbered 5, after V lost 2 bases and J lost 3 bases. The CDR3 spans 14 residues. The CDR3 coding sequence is TGTGCCAGCAGCTTCGGGACAGAGATCTACGAGCAGTACTTC. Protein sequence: CASSFGTEIYEQYF.

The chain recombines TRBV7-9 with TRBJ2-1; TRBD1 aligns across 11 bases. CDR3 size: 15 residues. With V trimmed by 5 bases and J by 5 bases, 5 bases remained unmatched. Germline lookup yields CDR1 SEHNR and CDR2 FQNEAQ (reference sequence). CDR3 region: CASSRTGGADNEQFF. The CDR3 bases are TGTGCCAGCAGCCGGACAGGGGGCGCTGACAATGAGCAGTTCTTC.

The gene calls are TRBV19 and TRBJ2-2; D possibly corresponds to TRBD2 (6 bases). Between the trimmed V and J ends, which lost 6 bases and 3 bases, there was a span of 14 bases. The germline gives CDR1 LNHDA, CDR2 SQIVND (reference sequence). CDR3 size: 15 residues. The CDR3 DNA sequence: TGTGCCAGTAGCCCTAGGAGGGCCCACACCGGGGAGCTGTTTTTT. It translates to CASSPRRAHTGELFF.

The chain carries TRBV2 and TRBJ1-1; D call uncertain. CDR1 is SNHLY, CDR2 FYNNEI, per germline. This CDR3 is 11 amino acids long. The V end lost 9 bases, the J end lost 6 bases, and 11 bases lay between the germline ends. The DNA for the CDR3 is TGTGCCAGTATTGGGAGGGCTGAAGCTTTCTTT. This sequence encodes CASIGRAEAFF.

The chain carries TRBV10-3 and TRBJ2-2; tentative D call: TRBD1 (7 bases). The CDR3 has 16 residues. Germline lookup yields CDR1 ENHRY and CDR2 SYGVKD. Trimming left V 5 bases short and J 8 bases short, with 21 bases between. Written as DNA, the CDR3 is TGTGCCATCAGTAAAACAGGGGTGCGGGACGGTGGGGAGCTGTTTTTT. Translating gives CAISKTGVRDGGELFF.

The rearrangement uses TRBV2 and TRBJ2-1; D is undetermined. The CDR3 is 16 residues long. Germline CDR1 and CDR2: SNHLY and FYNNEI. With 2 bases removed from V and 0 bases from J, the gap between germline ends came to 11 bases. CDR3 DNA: TGTGCCAGCAGTGAAAATCCGACGAGCTCCTACAATGAGCAGTTCTTC. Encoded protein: CASSENPTSSYNEQFF. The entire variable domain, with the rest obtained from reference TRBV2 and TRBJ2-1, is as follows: EPEVTQTPSHQVTQMGQEVILRCVPISNHLYFYWYRQILGQKVEFLVSFYNNEISEKSEIFDDQFSVERPDGSNFTLKIRSTKLEDSAMYFCASSENPTSSYNEQFFGPGTRLTVL.

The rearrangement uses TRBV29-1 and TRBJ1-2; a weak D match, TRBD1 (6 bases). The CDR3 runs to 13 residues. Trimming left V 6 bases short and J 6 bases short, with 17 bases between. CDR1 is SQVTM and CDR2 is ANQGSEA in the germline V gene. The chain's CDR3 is CSVSGQLDDGYTF. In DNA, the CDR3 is TGCAGCGTCTCCGGACAGCTAGATGATGGCTACACCTTC.

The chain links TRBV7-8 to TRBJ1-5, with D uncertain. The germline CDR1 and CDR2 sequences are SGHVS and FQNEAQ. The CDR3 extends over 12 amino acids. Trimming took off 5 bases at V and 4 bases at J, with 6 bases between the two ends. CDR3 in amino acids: CASSPQNQPQHF. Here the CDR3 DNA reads TGTGCCAGCAGCCCCCAAAATCAGCCCCAGCATTTT.

CDR3 in DNA: TGTGCCAGCAGGACAGAGACTAGAGGCACTGAAGCTTTCTTT. Encoded protein: CASRTETRGTEAFF. V and J are TRBV6-1 and TRBJ1-1, with D possibly TRBD1 on 5 matching bases. The V end lost 6 bases, the J end lost 4 bases, and 15 bases lay between the germline ends. The CDR3 covers 14 residues. From germline, CDR1 is MNHNS and CDR2 SASEGT.

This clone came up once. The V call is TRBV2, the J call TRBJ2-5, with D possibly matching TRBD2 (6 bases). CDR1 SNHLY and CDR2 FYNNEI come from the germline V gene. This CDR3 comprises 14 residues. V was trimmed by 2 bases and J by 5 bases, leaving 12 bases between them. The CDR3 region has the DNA TGTGCCAGCAGTGAATCAGGCGGGGCGGAGACCCAGTACTTC. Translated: CASSESGGAETQYF.

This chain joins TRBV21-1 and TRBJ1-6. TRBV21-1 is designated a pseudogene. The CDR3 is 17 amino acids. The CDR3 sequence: CASSKLEVVKNNSPLHF. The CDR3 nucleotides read TGTGCCAGCAGCAAATTGGAAGTGGTTAAAAATAATTCACCCCTCCACTTT.

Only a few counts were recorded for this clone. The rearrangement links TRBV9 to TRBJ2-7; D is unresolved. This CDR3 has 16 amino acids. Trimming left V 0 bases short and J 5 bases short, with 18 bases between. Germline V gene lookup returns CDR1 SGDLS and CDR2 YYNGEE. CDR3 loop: CASSVASWAGSHEQYF. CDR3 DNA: TGTGCCAGCAGCGTAGCATCTTGGGCCGGCAGCCACGAGCAGTACTTC.

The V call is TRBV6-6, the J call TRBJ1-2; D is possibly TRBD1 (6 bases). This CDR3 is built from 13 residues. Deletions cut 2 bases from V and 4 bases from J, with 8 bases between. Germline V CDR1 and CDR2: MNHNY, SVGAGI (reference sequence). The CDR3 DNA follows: TGTGCCAGCAGTTACGAGGGGGTCTATGGCTACACCTTC. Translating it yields CASSYEGVYGYTF.

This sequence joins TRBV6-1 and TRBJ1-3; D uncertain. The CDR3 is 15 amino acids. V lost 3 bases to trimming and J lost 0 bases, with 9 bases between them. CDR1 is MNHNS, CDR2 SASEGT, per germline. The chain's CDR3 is CASSDPRFSGNTIYF. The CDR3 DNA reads TGTGCCAGCAGTGACCCGCGTTTCTCTGGAAACACCATATATTTT.

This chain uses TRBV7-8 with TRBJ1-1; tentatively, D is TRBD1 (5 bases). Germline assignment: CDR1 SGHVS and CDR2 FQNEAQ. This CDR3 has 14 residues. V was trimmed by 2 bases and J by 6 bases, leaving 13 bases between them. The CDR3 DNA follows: TGTGCCAGCAGCTTATCTGGGGACGGCGCTGAAGCTTTCTTT. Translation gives CASSLSGDGAEAFF.